Listed here are 9 T cell receptor beta chains from one sample, sequenced in a study of cytomegalovirus exposure and HLA in healthy donors. The PCR had 60 Vbeta and 13 Jbeta primers. Sequenced by immunoSEQ multiplex PCR; TCRdb stores in-frame clones only, minus some. The data contain 100,000 or so clones, over 70% of them singletons. Sequenced material: PBMCs. The receptors shown here come from a woman aged 40 to 50 in good health and CMV-seronegative.

DNA for the CDR3: TGTGCCAGCACCCTGGGGGACAGGGATGGCTACACCTTC. Translated: CASTLGDRDGYTF. The V gene is TRBV5-6, the J gene TRBJ1-2; 9 positions agree with TRBD1. This CDR3 has 13 amino acids. V gave up 6 bases and J gave up 6 bases; unmatched junction bases: 6. The germline gives CDR1 SGHDT, CDR2 YYEEEE.

V usage is TRBV5-4 and J usage is TRBJ2-1; D is perhaps TRBD2 (5 bases). V was trimmed by 1 base and J by 15 bases, leaving 14 bases between them. The CDR3 is 12 residues long. The germline CDR1 and CDR2 sequences are SGHNT and YYREEE (reference sequence). The CDR3 region is CASSLIGGGAFF. The CDR3 nucleotides are TGTGCCAGCAGCTTGATCGGAGGTGGTGCGTTCTTC.

This sequence joins TRBV30 and TRBJ2-2; unclear D gene. V was clipped by 3 bases and J by 4 bases, with 9 bases between them. The germline gives CDR1 GTSNPN, CDR2 SVGIG (reference sequence). The CDR3 length is 13 residues. The CDR3 here is CAWRPTVTGELFF. The CDR3 DNA reads as TGTGCCTGGAGGCCCACAGTCACCGGGGAGCTGTTTTTT. Full variable domain (missing parts from reference TRBV30 and TRBJ2-2): SQTIHQWPATLVQPVGSPLSLECTVEGTSNPNLYWYRQAAGRGLQLLFYSVGIGQISSEVPQNLSASRPQDRQFILSSKKLLLSDSGFYLCAWRPTVTGELFFGEGSRLTVL.

This clone has just a few counts. A read error is the likely source, as a far larger clone sits one nucleotide away. The chain has TRBV5-8 and TRBJ2-7; TRBD1 matches 7 bases. Germline CDR1 reads SGHTS; CDR2 reads YDEGEE. This CDR3 has 15 amino acids. CDR3 residues: CTSSSPPRGHYEQYF. The CDR3 region has the DNA TGTACCAGCAGCTCGCCTCCTAGGGGGCACTACGAGCAGTACTTC.

Note on this clone: The junction does not match germline at one end; this may be a read error. This chain joins TRBV4-3 and TRBJ2-7, with 7 bases identical to TRBD1. Germline assignment: CDR1 LGHNA and CDR2 YSLEER. The CDR3 runs 16 residues. CDR3 in amino acids: CTSSQGIRDRAYEQYF. CDR3 DNA: TGCACCAGCAGCCAAGGGATCCGGGACAGAGCCTACGAGCAGTACTTC.

The chain employs TRBV5-5 and TRBJ1-2, with D uncertain. CDR1 SGHKS and CDR2 YYEKEE come from the germline V gene (reference sequence). V gave up 5 bases and J gave up 5 bases, with 25 bases separating them. This CDR3 spans 17 amino acids. The CDR3: CASRPQLGGSVNYGYTF. The CDR3 DNA is TGTGCCAGCAGGCCCCAGCTGGGAGGGTCCGTTAATTATGGCTACACCTTC.

The chain recombines TRBV2 with TRBJ2-5; D possibly corresponds to TRBD1 (6 bases). The J call may be incorrect, as the DNA end agrees better with TRBJ2-7. Germline-derived CDR1 and CDR2 are SNHLY and FYNNEI. The CDR3 totals 16 residues. This CDR3 is CASSDPGLRTAYEQYF. In DNA form, the CDR3 reads TGTGCCAGCAGTGACCCGGGCCTCAGGACAGCCTACGAGCAGTACTTC.

This clone was found a few times. Within the sample, other DNA sequences also encode this same CDR3. The V gene is TRBV5-1, the J gene TRBJ1-1, with 10 bases lining up with TRBD1. Per germline, CDR1 SGHRS and CDR2 YFSETQ. This CDR3 comprises 13 residues. Trimming took 3 bases from V and 8 from J; bases not matched to a gene: 4. CDR3 loop: CASSSGTGAEAFF. DNA of the CDR3: TGCGCCAGCAGCTCAGGGACAGGGGCGGAAGCTTTCTTT.

Remarks on this clone: Other DNA sequences within the sample encode an identical CDR3. The CDR3 DNA follows: TGCGCCAGCAGCTTTTACGCCGGCTCTGGAAACACCATATATTTT. It codes for CASSFYAGSGNTIYF. The chain has TRBV5-1 and TRBJ1-3; D not certain. V was pared by 2 bases and J by 0 bases, with 9 bases between. This CDR3 region has 15 residues. Per the germline V gene, CDR1 is SGHRS and CDR2 is YFSETQ.